A single sample gave rise to the 11 T cell receptor beta chains below, sequenced in a study of PD-L1 blockade in urothelial cancer. The table came from immunoSEQ multiplex PCR; TCRdb's copy has only in-frame clones and leaves some out. The profile shows about 84,000 clones, 90% of them singletons. Sequenced material: PBMCs, taken around atezolizumab (anti-PD-L1) treatment. The receptors shown here come from a man in his 60s with urothelial cancer.

The chain combines TRBV27 with TRBJ1-3, with D maybe TRBD1 (5 bases). This CDR3 is 14 amino acids long. V lost 6 bases and J 1 base, leaving 10 bases between the germline ends. Germline CDR1 and CDR2: MNHEY and SMNVEV (reference sequence). CDR3: CASRPSGSGNTIYF. The CDR3 region has the DNA TGTGCCAGCAGGCCCTCAGGGTCTGGAAACACCATATATTTT.

The chain carries TRBV4-3 and TRBJ2-5; 11 nucleotides match TRBD2. The CDR3 length is 15 residues. Germline CDR1 LGHNA, CDR2 YSLEER. The trim removed 0 bases at V and 6 bases at J, leaving 3 bases unmatched. CDR3 sequence (DNA): TGCGCCAGCAGCCAAGATGGGACTAGCGGTCAGACCCAGTACTTC. Translating gives CASSQDGTSGQTQYF.

The chain recombines TRBV7-3 with TRBJ1-1; no reliable D call. The CDR3 runs to 13 residues. Trimming pared 0 bases from V and 8 bases from J, leaving 10 bases between. Germline V gives CDR1 SGHTA, CDR2 FQGTGA. This chain's CDR3 is CASSLTIRGEAFF. CDR3 sequence (DNA): TGTGCCAGCAGCTTAACGATTCGCGGGGAAGCTTTCTTT.

The chain couples TRBV5-4 to TRBJ1-3, with D perhaps TRBD1 (6 bases). The CDR3 is 15 amino acids. Germline CDR1 reads SGHNT; CDR2 reads YYREEE (reference sequence). Trimming removed 6 bases from V and 0 bases from J, with 13 bases in between. As DNA, the CDR3 is TGTGCCAGCACCGATACAGGGAGCTCTGGAAACACCATATATTTT. Its translation: CASTDTGSSGNTIYF.

This clone was detected a few times. V gene TRBV5-1 combines with J gene TRBJ1-2; unclear D gene. The CDR3 loop spans 15 amino acids. Germline CDR1 SGHRS, CDR2 YFSETQ. V lost 5 bases to trimming and J lost 8 bases, with 22 bases between them. CDR3 protein: CASRRGEGFDWGYTF. In DNA form, the CDR3 reads TGCGCCAGCAGACGGGGAGAGGGATTTGATTGGGGCTACACCTTC.

The chain recombines TRBV9 with TRBJ2-3, with 7 bases that match TRBD1. Germline values: CDR1 SGDLS, CDR2 YYNGEE. CDR3 length: 16 amino acids. The trim removed 3 bases at V and 2 bases at J, leaving 9 bases unmatched. The CDR3 DNA reads as TGTGCCAGCAGCGAGAGGTCAGGGGGATACACAGATACGCAGTATTTT. Translation gives CASSERSGGYTDTQYF. Supplemented by reference TRBV9 and TRBJ2-3, the full variable domain reads DSGVTQTPKHLITATGQRVTLRCSPRSGDLSVYWYQQSLDQGLQFLIQYYNGEERAKGNILERFSAQQFPDLHSELNLSSLELGDSALYFCASSERSGGYTDTQYFGPGTRLTVL.

The chain uses TRBV19 and TRBJ1-6; 11 bases are a match to TRBD1. Germline CDR1 is LNHDA and CDR2 is SQIVND (reference sequence). CDR3 length equals 15 residues. With V trimmed by 6 bases and J by 7 bases, 5 bases remained unmatched. The chain's CDR3 is CASRRTGGGNSPLHF. DNA for the CDR3: TGTGCCAGTAGACGGACAGGGGGCGGGAATTCACCCCTCCACTTT.

V and J are TRBV4-2 and TRBJ2-5, with 11 nucleotides matching TRBD2. The CDR3 is 17 residues long. CDR1 and CDR2 (germline): LGHNA, YNFKEQ. J was trimmed by 2 bases and V by 0 bases; bases with no gene match: 5. The chain's CDR3 is CASSQDLGLAVQETQYF. In DNA, the CDR3 is TGTGCCAGCAGCCAAGATTTGGGACTAGCGGTACAAGAGACCCAGTACTTC.

The V and J genes are TRBV28 and TRBJ2-7; 12 bases are a match to TRBD1. Germline CDR1 reads MDHEN; CDR2 reads SYDVKM. The CDR3 loop spans 13 amino acids. With V trimmed by 8 bases and J by 9 bases, 8 bases remained unmatched. DNA of the CDR3: TGTGCCAGCGCCGGGACAGGGGGCCCGGTGCAGTACTTC. Protein product: CASAGTGGPVQYF.

This clone was detected once. The chain combines TRBV25-1 with TRBJ1-5; D gene uncertain. V was clipped by 7 bases and J by 2 bases, with 12 bases between them. Germline CDR1 MGHDK, CDR2 SYGVNS. This CDR3 is built from 14 residues. The CDR3 DNA follows: TGTGCCAGCAACCGGGGAGGCCGCAATCAGCCCCAGCATTTT. Its translation: CASNRGGRNQPQHF.

In this sample, this clone turned up a few times. The sample has other DNA sequences that encode this CDR3 too. The chain links TRBV6-1 to TRBJ1-1, with D tentatively TRBD1 (6 bases). V lost 8 bases and J lost 1, with 11 bases in between. CDR1 is MNHNS and CDR2 is SASEGT in the germline V gene. The CDR3 contains 13 residues. In nucleotides, the CDR3 is TGTGCCAGCTCGTGGGGGCAGAACACTGAAGCTTTCTTT. This sequence encodes CASSWGQNTEAFF.